The 27 T cell receptor beta chains listed next were all sequenced from one sample in a study of blood T cell repertoires in COVID-19. The method was immunoSEQ multiplex PCR; TCRdb's version includes in-frame clones alone and lacks a portion of them. Of about 240,000 clones in the sample, 70% to 90% were seen once. The source material was peripheral blood. These receptors came from a man in his fifties or sixties with acute or convalescent COVID-19.

The CDR3 bases are TGTGCCAGCAGCCCGGGAAACAGGGGGCGAATTGAAGCTTTCTTT. Translating it yields CASSPGNRGRIEAFF. The chain has TRBV5-6 and TRBJ1-1; 9 bases align to TRBD1. V was pared by 4 bases and J by 7 bases, with 11 bases of the junction left unmatched. The germline V gene encodes CDR1 SGHDT and CDR2 YYEEEE. The CDR3 length is 15 residues.

V and J are TRBV24-1 and TRBJ2-5; 9 nucleotides match TRBD2. Germline V gene lookup returns CDR1 KGHDR and CDR2 SFDVKD. V lost 6 bases, J lost 5 bases, and 6 bases stayed unmatched. The CDR3 is 14 amino acids. CDR3 region: CATSYAGGGETQYF. The DNA of the CDR3 is TGTGCCACCAGTTACGCGGGAGGGGGGGAGACCCAGTACTTC.

The sample holds one count of this clone. The chain couples TRBV9 to TRBJ2-1, with TRBD2 identical over 8 bases. Germline CDR1 reads SGDLS; CDR2 reads YYNGEE. The CDR3 is made up of 16 amino acids. Trimming cost V 3 bases and J 6 bases; bases outside gene matches: 11. The CDR3 protein is CASSARRAGTSNEQFF. The DNA of the CDR3 is TGTGCCAGCAGCGCAAGGAGGGCCGGGACTAGCAATGAGCAGTTCTTC.

The rearrangement joins TRBV11-2 to TRBJ2-3, with 8 bases identical to TRBD2. Trimming took 0 bases from V and 4 from J; bases not matched to a gene: 9. Germline V gene data show CDR1 as SGHAT and CDR2 as FQNNGV. This CDR3 has 17 residues. CDR3 nucleotides: TGTGCCAGCAGCTTAGATCGACCCAGCGGGAGCCCAGATACGCAGTATTTT. This encodes CASSLDRPSGSPDTQYF.

The chain carries TRBV11-3 and TRBJ2-7; D is possibly TRBD1 (7 bases). The germline V and J ends were trimmed by 8 bases and 4 bases, with 15 bases remaining between them. CDR3 length equals 13 residues. The germline gives CDR1 SGHNT, CDR2 YENEEA. The CDR3 DNA follows: TGTGCCAGCCAGGAGGGGGCGGGGTACGAGCAGTACTTC. It codes for CASQEGAGYEQYF. Drawing the rest from reference TRBV11-3 and TRBJ2-7, the complete variable domain is EAGVVQSPRYKIIEKKQPVAFWCNPISGHNTLYWYLQNLGQGPELLIRYENEEAVDDSQLPKDRFSAERLKGVDSTLKIQPAELGDSAVYLCASQEGAGYEQYFGPGTRLTVT.

This clone has a single count. The chain employs TRBV28 and TRBJ1-2; TRBD1 is a possible D gene (6 bases). V gave up 4 bases and J gave up 8 bases, with 17 bases separating them. Germline CDR1 reads MDHEN; CDR2 reads SYDVKM. This CDR3 comprises 14 residues. For the CDR3, the DNA is TGTGCCAGCAGTTCCCCCGGCAGGGGTCGCGGCTACACCTTC. Translated, it gives CASSSPGRGRGYTF.

The genes are TRBV28 and TRBJ2-1, with 10 bases matching TRBD2. This CDR3 has 14 amino acids. V was pared by 8 bases and J by 4 bases, with 5 bases of the junction left unmatched. The germline V gene has CDR1 MDHEN and CDR2 SYDVKM. This CDR3 is CASQLAGVYNEQFF. The DNA of the CDR3 is TGTGCCAGCCAGCTAGCGGGGGTATACAATGAGCAGTTCTTC.

The chain employs TRBV29-1 and TRBJ2-6; 8 nucleotides match TRBD1. The trim removed 6 bases at V and 0 bases at J, leaving 4 bases unmatched. Per the germline V gene, CDR1 is SQVTM and CDR2 is ANQGSEA. This CDR3 contains 15 residues. The CDR3 DNA is TGCAGCGTAGGGACAGGACGCTCTGGGGCCAACGTCCTGACTTTC. Amino acids: CSVGTGRSGANVLTF.

The gene calls are TRBV19 and TRBJ2-3, with D tentatively TRBD2 (5 bases). This CDR3 region has 16 residues. Trimming removed 4 bases at V and 1 base at J, with 15 bases between. The germline CDR1 and CDR2 sequences are LNHDA and SQIVND (reference sequence). The CDR3 loop is CASSTGLSVGTDTQYF. CDR3 in DNA: TGTGCCAGTAGTACAGGACTGTCCGTCGGCACAGATACGCAGTATTTT.

The chain links TRBV7-8 to TRBJ1-2, with TRBD1 identical over 7 bases. The CDR3 sequence is 16 residues long. Germline V gene data show CDR1 as SGHVS and CDR2 as FQNEAQ. Germline trimming cut 4 bases from V and 3 bases from J; bases unmatched to any gene: 11. CDR3 region: CASSSPDREEDYGYTF. The CDR3 region has the DNA TGTGCCAGCAGCTCCCCCGACAGGGAGGAAGACTATGGCTACACCTTC.

The chain is built from TRBV6-5 and TRBJ2-7; no clear D. The V end lost 5 bases, the J end lost 1 base, and 9 bases lay between the germline ends. CDR3 length: 13 residues. Looked up from germline, CDR1 is MNHEY and CDR2 is SVGAGI. The CDR3 here is CASSPGGSYEQYF. The CDR3 region has the DNA TGTGCCAGCAGTCCAGGTGGGTCCTACGAGCAGTACTTC.

The CDR3 protein is CASSTGTGSVQYF. As DNA, the CDR3 is TGTGCCAGCAGCACCGGGACAGGGTCGGTGCAGTACTTC. The V gene is TRBV6-6, the J gene TRBJ2-7; TRBD1 matches at 9 bases. V was clipped by 6 bases and J by 9 bases; unmatched bases: 9. Germline CDR1 reads MNHNY; CDR2 reads SVGAGI (reference sequence). The CDR3 covers 13 residues.

Ten or more counts support this clone. This rearrangement joins TRBV3-1 (or the pseudogene TRBV3-2) to TRBJ2-5; a possible D gene is TRBD1 (5 bases). V was clipped by 6 bases and J by 0 bases, with 17 bases between them. Per the germline V gene, CDR1 is LGHDT and CDR2 is YNNKEL (reference sequence). The CDR3 length is 16 residues. DNA for the CDR3: TGTGCCAGCAGACCCGCCGTGGGGCAGCACCAAGAGACCCAGTACTTC. Amino acid sequence: CASRPAVGQHQETQYF.

This clone was detected once. The chain recombines TRBV4-1 with TRBJ2-7, with TRBD2 identical over 9 bases. With V trimmed by 0 bases and J by 5 bases, 17 bases remained unmatched. Looked up from germline, CDR1 is MGHRA and CDR2 is YSYEKL. This CDR3 is 19 amino acids long. The DNA of the CDR3 is TGCGCCAGCAGCCAAGATGGCCCCAGCGGGAGGCCCCAGTCTCACGAGCAGTACTTC. It specifies CASSQDGPSGRPQSHEQYF.

V usage is TRBV4-1 and J usage is TRBJ1-5, with TRBD1 matching 9 bases. CDR3 size: 15 residues. Trimming removed 2 bases from V and 7 bases from J; junction bases left unmatched: 6. The V gene's germline CDR1 is MGHRA and CDR2 YSYEKL. The CDR3 loop reads CASSQSQGAGQPQHF. CDR3 coding DNA: TGCGCCAGCAGCCAATCACAGGGGGCCGGGCAGCCCCAGCATTTT.

The V call is TRBV3-1 (or the pseudogene TRBV3-2), the J call TRBJ1-2, with 7 bases aligning to TRBD1. The CDR3 contains 15 residues. V dropped 5 bases and J dropped 4; count of bases not matched to a gene: 10. Germline V CDR1 and CDR2: LGHDT, YNNKEL (reference sequence). The CDR3 spells CASSAQQGNSYGYTF. DNA for the CDR3: TGTGCCAGCAGCGCTCAACAGGGGAACAGCTATGGCTACACCTTC.

V is TRBV21-1 and J is TRBJ2-1; TRBD2, as called in the table, went unchecked against the DNA. TRBV21-1 is an annotated pseudogene. The CDR3 covers 18 residues. CDR3 nucleotide sequence: TGTGCCAGCAGCGGAACACGAATTAGCGGGAGGAACGATAATGAGCAGTTCTTC. This sequence encodes CASSGTRISGRNDNEQFF.

This clone occurred once. Germline is not matched at one junction end, which may reflect a read error. The V call is TRBV4-2, the J call TRBJ2-2, with TRBD2 matching 11 bases. Germline CDR1 reads LGHNA; CDR2 reads YNFKEQ. The CDR3 sequence is 19 residues long. This CDR3 is CASSQERGLAAANTGELFF. The CDR3, as DNA: TGTGCCAGCAGTCAAGAGAGGGGACTAGCGGCTGCGAACACCGGGGAGCTGTTTTTT.

The V and J genes are TRBV19 and TRBJ1-5, with 8 positions matching TRBD1. V was pared by 1 base and J by 4 bases, with 6 bases of the junction left unmatched. CDR1 and CDR2 (germline): LNHDA, SQIVND (reference sequence). The length of the CDR3 is 16 residues. In nucleotides, the CDR3 is TGTGCCAGTAGTATAGGGACAGGGAGGCGGAATCAGCCCCAGCATTTT. Its translation: CASSIGTGRRNQPQHF.

This chain connects TRBV7-9 to TRBJ2-1, with D tentatively TRBD2 (5 bases). The CDR3 length is 11 residues. V gave up 5 bases and J gave up 12 bases, with 11 bases separating them. The germline CDR1 and CDR2 sequences are SEHNR and FQNEAQ (reference sequence). The DNA of the CDR3 is TGTGCCAGCAGCCCCCCCAGCGGGCAGTTCTTC. Encoded protein: CASSPPSGQFF. Full variable domain (outside the CDR3, taken from reference TRBV7-9 and TRBJ2-1): DTGVSQNPRHKITKRGQNVTFRCDPISEHNRLYWYRQTLGQGPEFLTYFQNEAQLEKSRLLSDRFSAERPKGSFSTLEIQRTEQGDSAMYLCASSPPSGQFFGPGTRLTVL.

This rearrangement joins TRBV5-5 to TRBJ1-6; possibly TRBD1 for D (6 bases). The CDR3 runs 15 residues. Trimming cost V 1 base and J 4 bases, with 9 bases left between them. The germline CDR1 and CDR2 sequences are SGHKS and YYEKEE (reference sequence). The CDR3 sequence is CASSLQGTYNSPLHF. For the CDR3, the DNA is TGTGCCAGCAGCTTGCAGGGGACATATAATTCACCCCTCCACTTT. The full variable domain, its missing parts supplied by reference TRBV5-5 and TRBJ1-6, is DAGVTQSPTHLIKTRGQQVTLRCSPISGHKSVSWYQQVLGQGPQFIFQYYEKEERGRGNFPDRFSARQFPNYSSELNVNALLLGDSALYLCASSLQGTYNSPLHFGNGTRLTVT.

The CDR3 protein is CATSESGGYGYTF. The CDR3 bases are TGTGCCACCAGTGAGTCAGGGGGCTATGGCTACACCTTC. This rearrangement joins TRBV24-1 to TRBJ1-2, with 7 bases fitting TRBD1. With 4 bases clipped from V and 4 bases from J, the junction kept 2 bases outside the gene matches. Germline CDR1 and CDR2: KGHDR and SFDVKD. The CDR3 is made up of 13 amino acids.

The V and J genes are TRBV9 and TRBJ1-1; 7 nucleotides agree with TRBD1. Germline V gene lookup returns CDR1 SGDLS and CDR2 YYNGEE. The ends lost 0 bases at V and 4 bases at J; junction bases unmatched: 6. This CDR3 is 15 amino acids long. For the CDR3, the DNA is TGTGCCAGCAGCGTAGGTCAAGGGGGCCTCACTGAAGCTTTCTTT. Residues: CASSVGQGGLTEAFF. The variable domain in full, with the rest retrieved from reference TRBV9 and TRBJ1-1, is DSGVTQTPKHLITATGQRVTLRCSPRSGDLSVYWYQQSLDQGLQFLIQYYNGEERAKGNILERFSAQQFPDLHSELNLSSLELGDSALYFCASSVGQGGLTEAFFGQGTRLTVV.

This clone appeared a few times. This chain uses TRBV28 with TRBJ1-2; TRBD1 might be the D (5 bases). V was pared by 7 bases and J by 8 bases, with 17 bases between. The CDR3 extends over 13 amino acids. Looked up from germline, CDR1 is MDHEN and CDR2 is SYDVKM. In DNA, the CDR3 is TGTGCCAGCAAGATCTCAGGGAAAGTCGGCTACACCTTC. Encoded protein: CASKISGKVGYTF.

CDR3 protein: CASSSKLDSRYTEAFF. In nucleotides, the CDR3 is TGTGCCAGCAGCTCTAAGTTGGACAGCCGCTACACTGAAGCTTTCTTT. The chain recombines TRBV13 with TRBJ1-1, with D perhaps matching TRBD1 (6 bases). The CDR3 totals 16 residues. Germline V gene lookup returns CDR1 PRHDT and CDR2 FYEKMQ (reference sequence). Trimming took 4 bases from V and 3 from J, leaving 18 bases between them. The full variable domain, its missing parts supplied by reference TRBV13 and TRBJ1-1, is AAGVIQSPRHLIKEKRETATLKCYPIPRHDTVYWYQQGPGQDPQFLISFYEKMQSDKGSIPDRFSAQQFSDYHSELNMSSLELGDSALYFCASSSKLDSRYTEAFFGQGTRLTVV.

The chain is built from TRBV2 and TRBJ1-5; 8 bases line up with TRBD1. The V and J ends lost 6 bases and 5 bases, in that order; junction bases with no gene match: 3. The CDR3 runs 13 residues. CDR1 is SNHLY, CDR2 FYNNEI, per germline. The CDR3 DNA reads as TGTGCCAGCAGCATGACAGGGGATCAGCCCCAGCATTTT. Translated: CASSMTGDQPQHF.

This clone was counted only a few times. The V and J genes are TRBV19 and TRBJ2-1, with 11 bases fitting TRBD2. Germline loops: CDR1 LNHDA, CDR2 SQIVND (reference sequence). V was pared by 3 bases and J by 4 bases, with 5 bases of the junction left unmatched. The CDR3 extends over 16 amino acids. CDR3 protein: CASSMPGLAVYNEQFF. CDR3 coding DNA: TGTGCCAGTAGTATGCCGGGACTAGCGGTTTACAATGAGCAGTTCTTC.